The rows below give T cell receptor beta chains drawn from one sample of a study of Graves' ophthalmopathy and Graves' hyperthyroidism. Using its own MiXCR run on the multiplex PCR reads, TCRdb lists one record per CDR3 protein. The sample shows over 500,000 distinct CDR3 sequences, 22% of them seen only once. Specimen: peripheral blood. These receptors were obtained from a woman aged 18 to 35 with stable Graves' hyperthyroidism. Some clones in this sample may be carry-over from other donors' samples. Both conserved end residues are part of each CDR3. Fields, in order: D gene, clone size, V gene, J gene, CDR3 DNA, CDR3 protein. The D gene is left open where the match is weak. The size of a clone is reported for some rows only, either as once, few or many, or as a class for expanded clones.

d_gene: .; abundance: .; v_gene: TRBV4-1; j_gene: TRBJ2-5; CDR3nt: TGCGCCAGCAGCCAAGGAAATAGTGGGGAGACCCAGTACTTC; CDR3aa: CASSQGNSGETQYF
d_gene: TRBD1; abundance: many; v_gene: TRBV5-1; j_gene: TRBJ2-7; CDR3nt: TGCGCCAGCAGCCCCCGGACAGGGGTAAACTACGAGCAGTACTTC; CDR3aa: CASSPRTGVNYEQYF
d_gene: .; abundance: many; v_gene: TRBV18; j_gene: TRBJ1-1; CDR3nt: TGTGCCAGCTCACCACTAGGCATGAACACTGAAGCTTTCTTT; CDR3aa: CASSPLGMNTEAFF
d_gene: .; abundance: many; v_gene: TRBV13; j_gene: TRBJ1-2; CDR3nt: TGTGCCAGCAGCTTAAGACAGAAGGATGGCTACACCTTC; CDR3aa: CASSLRQKDGYTF
d_gene: .; abundance: .; v_gene: TRBV6-1; j_gene: TRBJ2-5; CDR3nt: TGTGCCAGCACTGAGGGCCGGGGACAAGAGACCCGGTACTTC; CDR3aa: CASTEGRGQETRYF
d_gene: TRBD1; abundance: many; v_gene: TRBV10-3; j_gene: TRBJ1-1; CDR3nt: TGTGCCACAAACAGGGGCATGAACACTGAAGCTTTCTTT; CDR3aa: CATNRGMNTEAFF
d_gene: TRBD1; abundance: .; v_gene: TRBV2; j_gene: TRBJ2-7; CDR3nt: TGTGCCAGCAGGGGGACAGGTCCGAAAGAGCAGTACTTC; CDR3aa: CASRGTGPKEQYF
d_gene: .; abundance: .; v_gene: TRBV9; j_gene: TRBJ2-7; CDR3nt: TGTGCCAGCAGCGTAGATTCCAGGACGAGCTCCTACGAGCAGTACTTC; CDR3aa: CASSVDSRTSSYEQYF
d_gene: .; abundance: many; v_gene: TRBV12-3/TRBV12-4; j_gene: TRBJ2-2; CDR3nt: TGTGCCAGCAGCAATTCAGAACACACCGGGGAGCTGTTTTTT; CDR3aa: CASSNSEHTGELFF
d_gene: .; abundance: .; v_gene: TRBV7-8; j_gene: TRBJ2-5; CDR3nt: TGTGCCAGCAGCTTTCACAGGGCCGCAGAGACCCAGTACTTC; CDR3aa: CASSFHRAAETQYF
d_gene: TRBD2; abundance: few; v_gene: TRBV28; j_gene: TRBJ2-3; CDR3nt: TGTGCCAGCAGTCCCTTCAGCGGGAACACAGATACGCAGTATTTT; CDR3aa: CASSPFSGNTDTQYF
d_gene: TRBD2; abundance: .; v_gene: TRBV6-1; j_gene: TRBJ2-7; CDR3nt: TGTGCCAGCAGGACGGGACTAGATCCCTACGAGCAGTACTTC; CDR3aa: CASRTGLDPYEQYF
d_gene: TRBD2; abundance: many; v_gene: TRBV20-1; j_gene: TRBJ2-5; CDR3nt: TGCAGTGCTGTTGGGACTAGCGGACGTCAAGAGACCCAGTACTTC; CDR3aa: CSAVGTSGRQETQYF
d_gene: .; abundance: .; v_gene: TRBV20-1; j_gene: TRBJ1-2; CDR3nt: TGCAGTGCTAGTGATCCCCCCCCCCCTGCGACAGTGGGCTACACCTTC; CDR3aa: CSASDPPPPATVGYTF
d_gene: .; abundance: many; v_gene: TRBV20-1; j_gene: TRBJ1-6; CDR3nt: TGCAGTGCTAGAGTTAGGGATTATAATTCACCCCTCCACTTT; CDR3aa: CSARVRDYNSPLHF
d_gene: .; abundance: once; v_gene: TRBV27; j_gene: TRBJ2-2; CDR3nt: TGTGCCAGCAGTTTCACCGCCGGGGAGCTGTTTTTT; CDR3aa: CASSFTAGELFF
d_gene: TRBD1; abundance: many; v_gene: TRBV19; j_gene: TRBJ1-1; CDR3nt: TGTGCCAGTATCCCGACAGGGACGGGCGCTGAAGCTTTCTTT; CDR3aa: CASIPTGTGAEAFF
d_gene: .; abundance: .; v_gene: TRBV6-1; j_gene: TRBJ1-2; CDR3nt: TGTGCCAGCAGTGAGACGGACTTTGGCGGCTACACCTTC; CDR3aa: CASSETDFGGYTF
d_gene: .; abundance: many; v_gene: TRBV28; j_gene: TRBJ1-2; CDR3nt: TGTGCCAGCAGTCCAGCAGGACGAGATGGCTACACCTTC; CDR3aa: CASSPAGRDGYTF
d_gene: TRBD2; abundance: .; v_gene: TRBV12-3/TRBV12-4; j_gene: TRBJ2-7; CDR3nt: TGTGCCAGCAGTTCGACTAGCGGGAGTGGTGAGCAGTACTTC; CDR3aa: CASSSTSGSGEQYF
d_gene: TRBD2; abundance: .; v_gene: TRBV28; j_gene: TRBJ2-2; CDR3nt: TGTGCCAGCAGTTTAGCGACTAGCGGGAGGAACACCGGGGAGCTGTTTTTT; CDR3aa: CASSLATSGRNTGELFF
d_gene: .; abundance: many; v_gene: TRBV7-9; j_gene: TRBJ1-1; CDR3nt: TGTGCCAGCAGCTTCGAAAAGAACAGGGCTGAAGCTTTCTTT; CDR3aa: CASSFEKNRAEAFF
d_gene: .; abundance: .; v_gene: TRBV18; j_gene: TRBJ1-6; CDR3nt: TGTGCCAGCTCACCGGGGCAGCGGGATTCACCCCTCCACTTT; CDR3aa: CASSPGQRDSPLHF
d_gene: .; abundance: .; v_gene: TRBV7-2; j_gene: TRBJ2-7; CDR3nt: TGTGCCAGCAGCTTAAGGAAGGGGCTATACGAGCAGTACTTC; CDR3aa: CASSLRKGLYEQYF
d_gene: .; abundance: many; v_gene: TRBV20-1; j_gene: TRBJ2-2; CDR3nt: TGCGGTGCTAGGGAACTTCTTGCCGGGGAGCTGTTTTTT; CDR3aa: CGARELLAGELFF